The present T cell receptor (beta chain) was sequenced within a study of beta chain features in type 1 diabetes. The entirety of the isolated RNA underwent reverse transcription, so expressed TCRB transcripts were sequenced. Clones were read by immunoSEQ multiplex PCR, and TCRdb kept only the in-frame ones, dropping some. The sample lists hundreds of thousands of clones, 11% seen once, with around 0.015% in the top ten. General observations from the study: TCRB CDR3s from Type 1 diabetes patients were moderately but significantly shorter in all four CD4+ subsets.

On this clone itself: The antigen remains undetermined.

The sequenced sample consisted of naive CD4+ T cells from blood. This TCR derives from a man between 25 and 39 years old with type 1 diabetes.

The CDR3 DNA is TGTGCCAGCAGCTTAGACAGGGGTTACGAGCAGTACTTC. This encodes CASSLDRGYEQYF. V usage is TRBV7-8 and J usage is TRBJ2-7; 7 positions agree with TRBD1. Unmatched junction bases numbered 1, after V lost 1 base and J lost 4 bases. This CDR3 is 13 amino acids long. From germline, CDR1 is SGHVS and CDR2 FQNEAQ.